This paragraph covers one TCR beta chain sequence. Its antigen is not identified. Trimming removed 2 bases at V and 0 bases at J, with 19 bases between. The CDR3 spans 18 residues. Germline V gene lookup returns CDR1 MGHRA and CDR2 YSYEKL. The sample is drawn from a study of cytotoxic CD8 clonotypes in ibrutinib-treated CLL. Findings and caveats of the study: Measured clonality at baseline was greater than in age-matched healthy donors and tracked with circulating CD8+ T-cell counts. Public clonotypes proved infrequent, and on treatment they shrank or remained steady. Clonality went up at the time of ibrutinib response, stayed stable in sustained remission, and later dropped back toward its baseline level at progression.

The assay was immunoSEQ multiplex PCR, and TCRdb's table has in-frame clones only and misses some. The top ten clones hold 5.6% of a sample with 250,000 to 350,000 clones, roughly 76% of them seen once. This receptor was obtained from a human donor with chronic lymphocytic leukemia. The gene calls are TRBV4-1 and TRBJ1-2, with D uncertain. Specimen: PBMCs, collected at disease progression, from a patient treated with ibrutinib. In DNA form, the CDR3 reads TGCGCCAGCAGCCAAATTGGACGGGGAGCCAAAACTAACTATGGCTACACCTTC. It encodes CASSQIGRGAKTNYGYTF.